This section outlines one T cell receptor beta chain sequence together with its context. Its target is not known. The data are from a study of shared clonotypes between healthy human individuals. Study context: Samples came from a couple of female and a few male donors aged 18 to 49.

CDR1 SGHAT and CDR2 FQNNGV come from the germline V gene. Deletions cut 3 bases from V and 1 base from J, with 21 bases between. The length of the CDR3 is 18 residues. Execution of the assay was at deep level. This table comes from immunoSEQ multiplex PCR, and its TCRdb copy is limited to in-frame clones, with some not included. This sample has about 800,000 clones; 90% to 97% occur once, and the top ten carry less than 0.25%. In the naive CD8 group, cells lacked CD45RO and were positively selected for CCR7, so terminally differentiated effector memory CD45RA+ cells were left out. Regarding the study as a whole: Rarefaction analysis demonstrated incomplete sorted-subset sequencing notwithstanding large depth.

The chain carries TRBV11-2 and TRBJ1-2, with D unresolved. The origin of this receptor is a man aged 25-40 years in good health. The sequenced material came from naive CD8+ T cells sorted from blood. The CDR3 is CASSFRVESSHLNYGYTF. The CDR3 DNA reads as TGTGCCAGCAGCTTCCGCGTCGAAAGTTCCCATCTTAACTATGGCTACACCTTC.